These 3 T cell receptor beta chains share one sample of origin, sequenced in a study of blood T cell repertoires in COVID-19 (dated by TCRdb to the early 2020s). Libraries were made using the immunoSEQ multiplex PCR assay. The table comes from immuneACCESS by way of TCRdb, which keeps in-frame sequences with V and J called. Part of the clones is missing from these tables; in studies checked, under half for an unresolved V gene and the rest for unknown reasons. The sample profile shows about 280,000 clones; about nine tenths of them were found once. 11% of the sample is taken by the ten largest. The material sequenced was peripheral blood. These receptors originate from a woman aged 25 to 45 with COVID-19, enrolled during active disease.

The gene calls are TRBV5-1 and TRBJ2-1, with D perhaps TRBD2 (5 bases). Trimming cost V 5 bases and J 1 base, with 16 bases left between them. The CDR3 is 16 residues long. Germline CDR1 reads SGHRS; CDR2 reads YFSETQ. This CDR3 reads CASSFRTGNSYNEQFF. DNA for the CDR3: TGCGCCAGCAGTTTTAGGACGGGAAATTCCTACAATGAGCAGTTCTTC.

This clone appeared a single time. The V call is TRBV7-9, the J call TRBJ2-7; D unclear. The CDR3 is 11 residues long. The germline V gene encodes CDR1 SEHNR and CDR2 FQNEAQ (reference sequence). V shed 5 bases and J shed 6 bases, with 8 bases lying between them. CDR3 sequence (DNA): TGTGCCAGCAGCGGCCCGGGCGAGCAGTACTTC. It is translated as CASSGPGEQYF.

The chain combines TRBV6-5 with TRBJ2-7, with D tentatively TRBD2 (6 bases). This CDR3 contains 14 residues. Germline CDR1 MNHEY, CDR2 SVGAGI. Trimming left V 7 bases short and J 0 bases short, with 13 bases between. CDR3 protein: CASKGTGNSYEQYF. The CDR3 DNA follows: TGTGCCAGCAAGGGGACTGGAAACTCCTACGAGCAGTACTTC.